A single sample gave rise to the 21 T cell receptor beta chains below, sequenced in a study of blood T cells in healthy people across ages. Sample-barcoded 5' priming and a J-beta primer mix drove a second PCR of about 7 to 12 cycles. Using its own MiXCR run on the 5' RACE reads, TCRdb lists one record per CDR3 protein. The repertoire includes about 1.1 million distinct CDR3 sequences, roughly two fifths of them detected once, and around 13% sits in the top ten. The sequenced sample was blood. The source is a man between 18 and 29 years old in good health.

The rearrangement links TRBV29-1 to TRBJ1-6; TRBD1 matches at 7 bases. This CDR3 has 14 residues. Germline values: CDR1 SQVTM, CDR2 ANQGSEA. The junction had 7 bases not matched to a gene; V was cut back by 5 bases and J by 6 bases. This CDR3 is CSVKKAGGNSPLHF. The CDR3 nucleotides are TGCAGCGTTAAGAAGGCAGGGGGTAATTCACCCCTCCACTTT.

This chain links TRBV6-2 or TRBV6-3 with TRBJ2-1; D not certain. CDR1 and CDR2 (germline): MNHEY, SVGEGT. The CDR3 covers 11 residues. This CDR3 reads CALGSYNEQFF. In DNA form, the CDR3 reads TGTGCTCTAGGCTCCTACAATGAGCAGTTCTTC.

V and J are TRBV24-1 and TRBJ2-3; 9 positions match TRBD1. V shed 9 bases and J 4 bases; nucleotides not matched to a gene: 16. Germline V gene lookup returns CDR1 KGHDR and CDR2 SFDVKD. This CDR3 is 17 amino acids long. The CDR3 is CATAIDRGSGAPDTQYF. The CDR3 DNA follows: TGTGCCACCGCTATAGACAGGGGGAGCGGGGCCCCAGATACGCAGTATTTT.

The chain employs TRBV29-1 and TRBJ1-1, with 7 bases matching TRBD1. In germline, CDR1 is SQVTM, CDR2 ANQGSEA. The CDR3 sequence is 15 residues long. V lost 3 bases and J lost 4; bases outside the gene matches: 11. The CDR3 DNA is TGCAGCGTTGAGCCCAAGACAGGGACCGCCACTGAAGCTTTCTTT. Protein: CSVEPKTGTATEAFF.

The genes are TRBV28 and TRBJ1-3, with TRBD1 as a possible D gene (6 bases). Germline-derived CDR1 and CDR2 are MDHEN and SYDVKM. CDR3 length equals 14 residues. Between the trimmed V and J ends, which lost 9 bases and 0 bases, there was a span of 12 bases. The CDR3 loop reads CASTVGASGNTIYF. CDR3 DNA: TGTGCCAGTACTGTGGGGGCCTCTGGAAACACCATATATTTT.

This chain uses TRBV6-2 or TRBV6-3 with TRBJ1-3; perhaps TRBD1 as D (5 bases). CDR1 and CDR2 from the germline V gene are MNHEY and SVGEGT. V was pared by 10 bases and J by 0 bases, with 25 bases between. This CDR3 region has 18 residues. CDR3 in DNA: TGTGCCAACCCGCTTATGCCGACAGCTCGAGTCTCTGGAAACACCATATATTTT. Residues: CANPLMPTARVSGNTIYF.

This clonotype was seen just once. The chain employs TRBV5-1 and TRBJ1-1, with D unclear. Trimming pared 4 bases from V and 0 bases from J, leaving 10 bases between. The CDR3 is made up of 14 amino acids. From germline, CDR1 is SGHRS and CDR2 YFSETQ. The DNA for the CDR3 is TGCGCCAGCAGCCGAGCGTCGGTGAACACTGAAGCTTTCTTT. Residues: CASSRASVNTEAFF.

About this clonotype: One end of the junction varies from germline; a read error may be responsible. The chain employs TRBV9 and TRBJ2-1, with 10 nucleotides matching TRBD2. Germline V gene lookup returns CDR1 SGDLS and CDR2 YYNGEE. The CDR3 is 15 amino acids. The CDR3: CVSSVELAGSGEQFF. CDR3 nucleotides: TGTGTCAGCAGCGTAGAACTAGCGGGGTCCGGTGAGCAGTTCTTC. The complete variable domain, with remaining parts taken from reference TRBV9 and TRBJ2-1, reads DSGVTQTPKHLITATGQRVTLRCSPRSGDLSVYWYQQSLDQGLQFLIQYYNGEERAKGNILERFSAQQFPDLHSELNLSSLELGDSALYFCVSSVELAGSGEQFFGPGTRLTVL.

The chain recombines TRBV7-2 with TRBJ1-6, with D possibly matching TRBD1 (6 bases). The V end lost 1 base, the J end lost 7 bases, and 11 bases lay between the germline ends. CDR1 is SGHTA and CDR2 is FQGNSA in the germline V gene. The CDR3 totals 15 residues. CDR3 in amino acids: CASSLEVGGNSPLHF. The CDR3 region has the DNA TGTGCCAGCAGCTTAGAGGTTGGGGGCAATTCACCCCTCCACTTT.

This clonotype occurred many times. The chain employs TRBV2 and TRBJ2-1; D remains unclear. CDR3 size: 13 residues. The germline V and J ends were trimmed by 7 bases and 1 base, with 8 bases remaining between them. Germline CDR1 SNHLY, CDR2 FYNNEI. DNA of the CDR3: TGTGCCAGCAAGGCCAGTTCCTACAATGAGCAGTTCTTC. Translation gives CASKASSYNEQFF.

In this sample, this clonotype turned up a few times. The chain employs TRBV7-9 and TRBJ2-1; D uncertain. The CDR3 has 16 residues. Germline CDR1 SEHNR, CDR2 FQNEAQ (reference sequence). V lost 5 bases to trimming and J lost 0 bases, with 14 bases between them. The CDR3 bases are TGTGCCAGCAGCATCTTTACTGTTAGCTCCTACAATGAGCAGTTCTTC. This gives the protein CASSIFTVSSYNEQFF. Together with reference TRBV7-9 and TRBJ2-1, the CDR3 gives the full variable domain: DTGVSQNPRHKITKRGQNVTFRCDPISEHNRLYWYRQTLGQGPEFLTYFQNEAQLEKSRLLSDRFSAERPKGSFSTLEIQRTEQGDSAMYLCASSIFTVSSYNEQFFGPGTRLTVL.

The sample holds one count of this clonotype. V and J are TRBV2 and TRBJ2-5; maybe TRBD1 (5 bases). Per the germline V gene, CDR1 is SNHLY and CDR2 is FYNNEI. With 1 base removed from V and 11 bases from J, the gap between germline ends came to 20 bases. This CDR3 region has 15 residues. CDR3 sequence (DNA): TGTGCCAGCAGTGAAGTGGGGCGGCTACCCAATGAGCAGTACTTC. Its protein is CASSEVGRLPNEQYF.

This rearrangement joins TRBV20-1 to TRBJ2-3; 9 bases are a match to TRBD2. The CDR3 length is 14 residues. The germline V gene encodes CDR1 DFQATT and CDR2 SNEGSKA (reference sequence). V dropped 3 bases and J dropped 8; count of bases not matched to a gene: 9. The CDR3 loop is CSASLAGSRGTQYF. CDR3 DNA: TGCAGTGCTAGCCTAGCGGGGAGCCGTGGTACGCAGTATTTT.

This chain uses TRBV6-2 or TRBV6-3 with TRBJ1-1; possibly TRBD1 for D (6 bases). V was pared by 4 bases and J by 5 bases, with 17 bases between. CDR1 is MNHEY, CDR2 SVGEGT, per germline. The CDR3 spans 15 residues. The CDR3 loop reads CASSFLLGGTTEAFF. The CDR3 nucleotides are TGTGCCAGCAGTTTCCTCCTTGGTGGGACAACTGAAGCTTTCTTT.

Note on this clonotype: This sequence may be a read error, since a much larger clone differs from it by one base. The chain recombines TRBV5-1 with TRBJ1-2, with 7 positions matching TRBD1. Trimming at V came to 6 bases and at J to 1 base, leaving 18 bases not matched to a gene. The CDR3 is made up of 18 amino acids. Germline V gene data show CDR1 as SGHRS and CDR2 as YFSETQ. The chain's CDR3 is CASNPAWDRLTRNYGYTF. In DNA, the CDR3 is TGCGCCAGCAACCCTGCGTGGGACAGACTAACCCGTAACTATGGCTACACCTTC.

Of note for this clonotype: An end of the junction does not agree with germline; a read error may underlie this. The rearrangement uses TRBV7-8 and TRBJ2-1; possibly TRBD2 for D (8 bases). This CDR3 comprises 16 residues. From germline, CDR1 is SGHVS and CDR2 FQNEAQ. The CDR3 DNA reads TGTACCAGCACCCAACGGGGGGGACAGTTCTACAATGAGCAGTTCTTC. Translating it yields CTSTQRGGQFYNEQFF.

This clonotype turned up a few times. V and J are TRBV6-5 and TRBJ1-2; D is unclear. V was cut by 2 bases and J by 0 bases, with 7 bases left in between. The CDR3 loop spans 14 amino acids. The germline V gene has CDR1 MNHEY and CDR2 SVGAGI. CDR3: CASSYDGPNYGYTF. CDR3 DNA: TGTGCCAGCAGTTACGACGGTCCTAACTATGGCTACACCTTC.

The chain has TRBV7-9 and TRBJ2-5; 10 bases agree with TRBD2. J gave up 10 bases and V 5 bases, and 10 bases lay outside the gene matches. Looked up from germline, CDR1 is SEHNR and CDR2 is FQNEAQ (reference sequence). This CDR3 has 14 residues. CDR3 in amino acids: CASSVVGLASNQYF. The DNA of the CDR3 is TGTGCCAGCAGCGTAGTGGGACTAGCGAGCAACCAGTACTTC.

This chain connects TRBV7-2 to TRBJ2-1; TRBD2 might be the D (5 bases). The CDR3 runs 13 residues. Trimming removed 5 bases at V and 13 bases at J, with 18 bases between. CDR1 and CDR2 (germline): SGHTA, FQGNSA. The CDR3 DNA reads TGTGCCAGCAGCACCGGACTGCAAGAGACCCAGTTCTTC. The encoded protein is CASSTGLQETQFF.

The V gene is TRBV12-3 or TRBV12-4, the J gene TRBJ2-3, with 7 bases aligning to TRBD2. Trimming cost V 3 bases and J 3 bases; bases outside gene matches: 6. The CDR3 contains 15 residues. The CDR3 nucleotides are TGTGCCAGCAGTTTGGGGGGGATAGTAACAGATACGCAGTATTTT. This encodes CASSLGGIVTDTQYF.

The J gene is TRBJ1-2, the V gene TRBV4-2, with TRBD1 matching over 10 bases. Losses at the gene ends were 4 bases for V and 0 bases for J; bases not matched to a gene: 8. This CDR3 region has 17 residues. Germline V gene data show CDR1 as LGHNA and CDR2 as YNFKEQ. The CDR3 region is CASSPTKTGGANYGYTF. In DNA form, the CDR3 reads TGTGCCAGCAGCCCAACCAAGACAGGGGGCGCTAACTATGGCTACACCTTC.